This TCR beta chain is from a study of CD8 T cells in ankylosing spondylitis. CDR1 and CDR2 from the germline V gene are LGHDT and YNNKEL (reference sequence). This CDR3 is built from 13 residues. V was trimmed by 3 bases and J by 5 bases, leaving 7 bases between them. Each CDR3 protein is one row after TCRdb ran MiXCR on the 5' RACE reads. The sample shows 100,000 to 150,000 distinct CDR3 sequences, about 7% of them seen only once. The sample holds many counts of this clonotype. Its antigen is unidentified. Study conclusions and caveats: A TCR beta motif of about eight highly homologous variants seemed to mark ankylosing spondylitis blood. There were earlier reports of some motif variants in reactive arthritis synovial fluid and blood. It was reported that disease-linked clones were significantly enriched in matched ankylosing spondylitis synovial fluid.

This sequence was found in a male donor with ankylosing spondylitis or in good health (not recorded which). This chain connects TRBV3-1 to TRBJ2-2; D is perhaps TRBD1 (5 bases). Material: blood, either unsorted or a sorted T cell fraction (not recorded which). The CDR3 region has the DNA TGTGCCAGCAGCCAGACAGCGACCGGGGAGCTGTTTTTT. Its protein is CASSQTATGELFF.